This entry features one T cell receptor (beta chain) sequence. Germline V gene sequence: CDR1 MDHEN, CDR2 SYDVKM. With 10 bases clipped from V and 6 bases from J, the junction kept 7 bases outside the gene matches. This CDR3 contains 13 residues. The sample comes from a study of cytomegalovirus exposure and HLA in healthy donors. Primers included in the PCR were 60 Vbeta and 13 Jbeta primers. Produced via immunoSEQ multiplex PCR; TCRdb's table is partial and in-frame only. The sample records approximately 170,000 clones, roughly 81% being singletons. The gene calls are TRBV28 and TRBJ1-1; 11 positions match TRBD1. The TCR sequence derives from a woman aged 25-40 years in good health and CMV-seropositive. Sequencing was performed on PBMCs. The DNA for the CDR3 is TGTGCCACCCTCGGGACAGGGGGACCTGAAGCTTTCTTT. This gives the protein CATLGTGGPEAFF.